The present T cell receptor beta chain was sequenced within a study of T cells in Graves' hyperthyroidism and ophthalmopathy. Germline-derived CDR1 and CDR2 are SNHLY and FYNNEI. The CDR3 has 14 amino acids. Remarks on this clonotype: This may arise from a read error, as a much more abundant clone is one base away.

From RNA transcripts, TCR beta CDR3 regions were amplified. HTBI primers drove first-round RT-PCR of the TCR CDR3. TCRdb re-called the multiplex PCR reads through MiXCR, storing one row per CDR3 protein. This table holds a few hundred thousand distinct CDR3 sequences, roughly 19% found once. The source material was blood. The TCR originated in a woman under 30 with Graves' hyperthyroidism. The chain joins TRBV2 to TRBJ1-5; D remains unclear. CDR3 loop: CSSSDTTSNQPQHF. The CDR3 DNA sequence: TGTTCCAGCAGTGATACCACGTCCAATCAGCCCCAGCATTTT.